Detailed here is one T cell receptor beta chain. Its antigen remains unknown. TCR beta CDR3 regions were amplified from RNA transcripts. Primed by the HTBI set, a first-round RT-PCR was run on the TCR CDR3. TCRdb re-derived calls from the multiplex PCR reads in MiXCR, one entry per CDR3 protein. The sample yields approximately 690,000 distinct CDR3 sequences, approximately 14% seen once. In making diagnoses, clinical symptoms, serum thyroxine and TRAb, thyroid ultrasound and orbital computed tomography were all used. The sample is drawn from a study of T cells in Graves' hyperthyroidism and ophthalmopathy. Study results and limitations: Ophthalmopathy was model-predicted a median around 6.1 months pre-onset.

The CDR3 runs to 13 residues. The V gene lost 5 bases and the J gene lost 0 bases, with 4 bases spanning the gap. Germline V CDR1 and CDR2: KGHDR, SFDVKD. This TCR was recovered from a woman between 45 and 65 years old with Graves' ophthalmopathy. J is TRBJ1-5 and V is TRBV24-1; D remains ambiguous. Sequencing was done on a sample of blood. The chain's CDR3 is CATSARSNQPQHF. The CDR3 nucleotides read TGTGCCACCAGTGCTCGTAGCAATCAGCCCCAGCATTTT.